This T cell receptor (beta chain) was obtained from a study of OX40 agonist ivuxolimab in advanced cancers. General notes on the study: Ivuxolimab was a fully human IgG2 agonistic monoclonal antibody targeting the costimulatory receptor OX40 (CD134). Intravenous ivuxolimab was administered to patients every 2 weeks at six dose levels: 0.01, 0.1, 0.3, 1.5, 3 and 10 mg/kg. Of the 50 to 55 dose-escalation patients, hepatocellular carcinoma was present in around 20, melanoma in around 15, renal cell carcinoma in 9 and head and neck cancer in 9. In the dose-escalation cohort, more than 80% of patients were male, and the mean age was 60 years with a range of roughly 20 to 80. Patients were allowed to have had prior anti-PD-1, anti-PD-L1 or anti-CTLA-4 therapy, and 40% of the dose-escalation patients had been treated with checkpoint inhibitors. Partial responses were achieved by three dose-escalation patients, of whom one had hepatocellular carcinoma and two had cutaneous melanoma. Peripheral TCRbeta sequencing aimed to test whether ivuxolimab altered TCR sequence diversity and caused clonal T-cell expansion. The paper describes the monotherapy dose-escalation part (N of about 55 patients) of the phase I trial of ivuxolimab. On the study overall, not on this receptor specifically: At doses of 0.1 to 3.0 mg/kg, clonal expansion of both CD4+ and CD8+ T cells in blood was seen between baseline and week 6. After ivuxolimab, CD8+ T cells had more expanded clones than CD4+ T cells on average. Low levels of normalized T-cell clonal expansion were also seen in some patients who did not respond. In partial responders in the 0.1-3.0 mg/kg groups, normalized peripheral clonal expansion was found to be among the lowest, especially among CD8+ T cells. Antigen specificity was not determined for the clonally expanded peripheral T cells.

Ends included, the CDR3 has 13 residues. Kept here is only the CDR3 DNA, which spans 39 bases and is read in frame from base 1. The germline ends are 15 bases apart after V is trimmed by 9 bases and J by 9 bases. The CDR1 and CDR2 encoded by the germline V gene are MNHNS and SASEGT. Patients with autoimmune disease history or receiving systemic immunosuppression were excluded from the trial. Peripheral blood for TCR sequencing was drawn from every dose cohort at baseline, at cycle 4 day 1 and at cycle 7 day 1. Samples came from an open-label, multicenter, first-in-human phase I dose-escalation trial of ivuxolimab. Adults with locally advanced or metastatic head and neck squamous cell, hepatocellular, melanoma or renal cell carcinoma were enrolled in the trial. Before TCR sequencing, CD4+ T cells and CD8+ T cells were sorted from peripheral blood as separate populations. To sequence the TCRbeta CDR3 region, genomic DNA was isolated from the sorted cells. TCRbeta CDR3 regions were sequenced using the immunoSEQ Assay. TCRdb mirrors the immuneACCESS table, restricted to in-frame sequences. Some clones are absent from its copies; in checked studies, under half trace to an unresolved V gene, and the reason for the others is unknown. This sample gives about 91,000 clones in total; 70% to 90% of them show up just once. The top ten hold 0.5% of the sample.

A remark on this clone: Its target antigen remains unknown. As the CDR3 is not closed by the conserved phenylalanine or tryptophan, this likely results from a read error.

The starting material was CD4+ or CD8+ T cells sorted from blood, obtained in a trial of the OX40 agonist ivuxolimab. This clonotype originated in an adult with an advanced solid tumor such as melanoma, head and neck, liver or kidney cancer. The chain couples TRBV6-1 to TRBJ1-6; the D gene assignment is ambiguous. This receptor carries the CDR3 CASLVVVGSPLHL. Read as DNA, the sequence is TGTGCCAGTCTGGTCGTTGTTGGTTCACCCCTCCACCTT.